This T cell receptor (beta chain) originates from a study of blood T cells in healthy people across ages. Broader study findings: Diversity was higher, and naive CD4+ cells more numerous, in long-lived donors than in aged donors.

Trimming pared 3 bases from V and 8 bases from J, leaving 13 bases between. The CDR3 is 13 amino acids. Primers used in a second PCR of about 6 to 11 cycles were a sample-barcoded 5' primer and a J-beta primer mix. Using its own MiXCR run on the 5' RACE reads, TCRdb lists one record per CDR3 protein. The profile shows fewer than 800,000 distinct CDR3 sequences, 25% of them singletons. In regard to this clonotype: Its antigen is not identified.

The sample was also linked to a second study, of T cells of mothers and their children.

The chain recombines TRBV12-3 or TRBV12-4 with TRBJ1-2; unclear D gene. Sequenced input: blood. This receptor was identified in a boy aged 10-17 years in good health. CDR3: CASSFGDSRGYTF. The CDR3 coding sequence is TGTGCCAGCAGTTTCGGAGACTCGCGGGGCTACACCTTC.